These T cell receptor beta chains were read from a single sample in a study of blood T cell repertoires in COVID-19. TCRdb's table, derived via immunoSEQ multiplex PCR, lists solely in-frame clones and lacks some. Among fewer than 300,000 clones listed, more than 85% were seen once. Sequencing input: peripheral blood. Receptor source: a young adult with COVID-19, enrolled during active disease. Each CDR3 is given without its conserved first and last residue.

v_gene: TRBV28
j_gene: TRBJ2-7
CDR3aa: ASTPGVTYEQY

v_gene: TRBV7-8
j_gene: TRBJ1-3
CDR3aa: ASSPTGYSGNTIY

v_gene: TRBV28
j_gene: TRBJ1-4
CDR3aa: ASSIPGTGGSAEEKLF

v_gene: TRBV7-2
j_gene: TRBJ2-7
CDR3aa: ASSLLAPNTEQY

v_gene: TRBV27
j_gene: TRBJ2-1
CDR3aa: ASGLAGGVNEQF

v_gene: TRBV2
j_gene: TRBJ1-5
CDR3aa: ASSPRTGGSQPQH

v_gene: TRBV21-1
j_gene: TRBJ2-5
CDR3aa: ASSPHFRETQY

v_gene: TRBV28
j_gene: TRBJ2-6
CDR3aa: ASSLAGYSGANVLT

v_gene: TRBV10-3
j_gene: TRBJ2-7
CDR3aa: AISDIGGDEQY

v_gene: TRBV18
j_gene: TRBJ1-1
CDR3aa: ASSPEQVLKAF

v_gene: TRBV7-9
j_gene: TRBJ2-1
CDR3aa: ASSLSPPNNEQF

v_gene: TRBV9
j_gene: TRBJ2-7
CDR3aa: ASSVDGGRKDEQY

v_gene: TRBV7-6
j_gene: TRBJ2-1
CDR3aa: ASSHQGLANNEQF

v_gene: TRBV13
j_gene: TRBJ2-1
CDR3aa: ASRPDPPAGKNYNEQF

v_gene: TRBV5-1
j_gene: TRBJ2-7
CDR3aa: ASSTGQGAEQY

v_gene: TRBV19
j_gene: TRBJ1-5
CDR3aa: ASSRDSDEDQPQH

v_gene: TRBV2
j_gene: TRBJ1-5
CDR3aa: ASSFDRSPTNQPQH

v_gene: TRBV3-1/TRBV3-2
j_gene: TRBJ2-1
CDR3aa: ASSQVAGLAQYNEQF

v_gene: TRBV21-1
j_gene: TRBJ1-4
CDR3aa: ASSRRGQGFYEKLF

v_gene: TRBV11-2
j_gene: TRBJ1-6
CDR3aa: ASSSRTIHPSSYNSPLH

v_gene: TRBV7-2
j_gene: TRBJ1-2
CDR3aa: ASSLDRQNYGYT

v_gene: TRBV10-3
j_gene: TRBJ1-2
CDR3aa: AISESLGQGASGYT

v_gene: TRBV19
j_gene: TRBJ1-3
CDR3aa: ASTHFSGNTIY

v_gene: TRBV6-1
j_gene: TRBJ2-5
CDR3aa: ASSVLPGTSGQETQY

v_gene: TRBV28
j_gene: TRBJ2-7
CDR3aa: ASREGAYEQY

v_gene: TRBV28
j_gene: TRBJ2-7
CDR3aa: ASSLSGTGKGEQY

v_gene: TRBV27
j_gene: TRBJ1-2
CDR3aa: ASSESADSPDYGYT

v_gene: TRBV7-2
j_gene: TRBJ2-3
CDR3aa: ASRNGASGRYTDTQY

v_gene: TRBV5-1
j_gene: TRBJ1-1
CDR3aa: ASRSGSATEAF

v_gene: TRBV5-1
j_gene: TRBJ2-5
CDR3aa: ASRGRGDQQETQY

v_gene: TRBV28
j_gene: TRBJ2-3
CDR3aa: ASSSGTESTDTQY

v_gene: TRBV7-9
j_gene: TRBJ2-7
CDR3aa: ASSFAGAYEQY

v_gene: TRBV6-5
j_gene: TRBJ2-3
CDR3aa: ASSYGAGGATDTQY

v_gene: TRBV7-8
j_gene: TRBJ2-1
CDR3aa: ASSGDSYNEQF

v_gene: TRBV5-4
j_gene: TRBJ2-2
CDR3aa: ASSLTGANTGELF

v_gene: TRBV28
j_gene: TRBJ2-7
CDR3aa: ASRTGLAFYEQY

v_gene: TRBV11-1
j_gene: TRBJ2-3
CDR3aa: ASSPYGTGTDTQY

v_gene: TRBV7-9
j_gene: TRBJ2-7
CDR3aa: ASSSPRLAGVGEESEQY

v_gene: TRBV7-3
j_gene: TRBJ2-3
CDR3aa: ASSPLYGAVDTQY

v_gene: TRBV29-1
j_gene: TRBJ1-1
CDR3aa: SVSLEMNTEAF

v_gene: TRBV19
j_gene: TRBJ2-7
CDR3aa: ASSMAGEREQY

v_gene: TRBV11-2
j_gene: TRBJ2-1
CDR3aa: ASNLLAGSLLGEQF

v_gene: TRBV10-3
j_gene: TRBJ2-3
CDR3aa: AISESRGTDTQY

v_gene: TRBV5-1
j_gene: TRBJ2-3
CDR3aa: ASSRDRAGDTQY

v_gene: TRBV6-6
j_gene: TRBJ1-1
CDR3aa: ASSLRAEAF

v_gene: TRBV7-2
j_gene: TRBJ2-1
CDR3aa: ASSLGRLAGPSYNEQF

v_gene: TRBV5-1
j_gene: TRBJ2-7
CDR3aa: ASSTDRGPTYEQY

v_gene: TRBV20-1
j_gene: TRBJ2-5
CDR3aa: SVPLVETQY

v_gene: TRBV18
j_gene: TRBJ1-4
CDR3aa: ASSLGTFEKLF

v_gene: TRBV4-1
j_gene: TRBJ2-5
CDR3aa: ASSLTKTRVETQY

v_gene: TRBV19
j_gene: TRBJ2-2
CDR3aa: ASQHRTGELF

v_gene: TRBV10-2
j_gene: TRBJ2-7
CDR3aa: ASTGTSGSYEQY

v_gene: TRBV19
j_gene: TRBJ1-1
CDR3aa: ASSKNSNTEAF

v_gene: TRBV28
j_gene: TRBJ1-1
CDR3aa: ASRKPPGQGNTEAF

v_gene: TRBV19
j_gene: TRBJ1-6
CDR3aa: ASRGQGGSPLH